The clone carrying this T cell receptor beta chain was recorded only once. This specimen comes from a study of blood T cell repertoires in COVID-19. Study at large: Spain, Italy and the United States supplied samples that represented acute and convalescent COVID-19. PBMCs, B-cell-depleted T cells, or T cells were the source of the cDNA or gDNA that made up the material.

Trimming at V came to 7 bases and at J to 7 bases, leaving 8 bases not matched to a gene. There are 13 residues in the CDR3. Under the authors' procedure: Reference gene primer amplification gave nucleated cell count estimates. TCRdb keeps only in-frame clones here, not all; method: immunoSEQ multiplex PCR. From that table come the V and J calls and clone size; the DNA was used to work out D and trimming. Of hundreds of thousands of clones detected, over 75% appear once; the ten largest clones hold 3.5% to 4.5%. Sequencing used peripheral blood. The clonotype originates from a man aged 45-65 years with acute or convalescent COVID-19. The genes are TRBV12-3 or TRBV12-4 and TRBJ1-1; 8 bases fit TRBD1. For the CDR3, the DNA is TGTGCCAGCAAGATCAGGGGGCGGGTTGAAGCTTTCTTT. Its translation is CASKIRGRVEAFF.